The subject of this entry is one TCR beta chain. Deletions cut 1 base from V and 3 bases from J, with 9 bases between. Per the germline V gene, CDR1 is LGHNA and CDR2 is YNFKEQ. This CDR3 has 15 amino acids. The record originates from a study of T-cell reconstitution after alpha-beta-depleted transplantation in children. Preparing the TCRbeta library involved the use of unique molecular identifiers. TCRdb processed the PCR reads anew with MiXCR; each CDR3 protein has one entry. The repertoire includes approximately 590,000 distinct CDR3 sequences, about 10% of them detected once, and less than 4.5% sits in the top ten.

This chain uses TRBV4-2 with TRBJ2-2, with D possibly being TRBD2 (6 bases). This sequence originates from a human donor who donated a stem cell graft to a child with acute myeloid leukemia. Here the sequenced sample was PBMCs from the stem cell graft donor, taken from the stem cell graft. As DNA, the CDR3 is TGTGCCAGCAGCCAAGGGGGACTGTACACCGGGGAGCTGTTTTTT. Its protein product is CASSQGGLYTGELFF.